These 3 T cell receptor beta chains came from one sample sequenced in a study of a mutant IDH1 vaccine in newly diagnosed glioma. These receptors lack a known antigen. The table came from immunoSEQ multiplex PCR; TCRdb's copy has only in-frame clones and leaves some out. The data contain tens of thousands of clones, about three quarters of them seen just once; the ten biggest clones take up 9.5% to 12%. As for time point: week 11, during vaccination. The content of each vaccine dose was 300 ug of mutant IDH1 20-mer peptide, and topical imiquimod accompanied it. Sequenced material: peripheral blood mononuclear cells (PBMCs), taken from a glioma patient whose treatment included an IDH1 peptide vaccine. The source is a man between 18 and 29 years old with glioma. Some clones in this sample may be carry-over from other donors' samples.

This chain uses TRBV4-2 with TRBJ2-1, with no clear D. This CDR3 comprises 11 residues. Between the trimmed V and J ends, which lost 1 base and 9 bases, there was a span of 4 bases. From germline, CDR1 is LGHNA and CDR2 YNFKEQ. The CDR3 reads CASSQASEQFF. The CDR3 region has the DNA TGTGCCAGCAGCCAAGCCTCTGAGCAGTTCTTC.

The chain couples TRBV7-2 to TRBJ1-5; possibly TRBD1 for D (6 bases). V gave up 1 base and J gave up 2 bases, with 12 bases separating them. This CDR3 is 16 amino acids long. Germline CDR1 SGHTA, CDR2 FQGNSA. CDR3 sequence: CASSLGHRVGNQPQHF. CDR3 bases: TGTGCCAGCAGCTTAGGACACAGGGTTGGCAATCAGCCCCAGCATTTT. The whole variable domain, filled in from reference TRBV7-2 and TRBJ1-5, reads GAGVSQSPSNKVTEKGKDVELRCDPISGHTALYWYRQSLGQGLEFLIYFQGNSAPDKSGLPSDRFSAERTGGSVSTLTIQRTQQEDSAVYLCASSLGHRVGNQPQHFGDGTRLSIL.

This rearrangement joins TRBV14 to TRBJ1-2; D not resolved. Trimming pared 0 bases from V and 6 bases from J, leaving 14 bases between. This CDR3 has 15 amino acids. In germline, CDR1 is SGHDN, CDR2 FVKESK. This chain's CDR3 is CASSQEGGPVNGYTF. The CDR3 coding sequence is TGTGCCAGCAGCCAAGAGGGAGGCCCTGTAAATGGCTACACCTTC.